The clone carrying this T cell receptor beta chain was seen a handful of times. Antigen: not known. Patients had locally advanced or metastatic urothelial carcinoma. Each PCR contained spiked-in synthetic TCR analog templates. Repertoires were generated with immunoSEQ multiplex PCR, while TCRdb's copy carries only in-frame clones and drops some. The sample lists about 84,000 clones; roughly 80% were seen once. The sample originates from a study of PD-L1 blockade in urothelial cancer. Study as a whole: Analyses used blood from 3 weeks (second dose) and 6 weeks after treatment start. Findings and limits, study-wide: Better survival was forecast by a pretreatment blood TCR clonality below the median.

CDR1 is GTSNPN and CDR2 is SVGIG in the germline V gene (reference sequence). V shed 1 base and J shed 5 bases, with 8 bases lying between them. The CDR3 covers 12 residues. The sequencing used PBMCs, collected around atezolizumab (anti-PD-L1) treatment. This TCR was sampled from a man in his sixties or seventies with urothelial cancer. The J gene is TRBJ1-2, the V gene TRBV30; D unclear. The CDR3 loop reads CAWSARPYGYTF. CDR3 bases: TGTGCCTGGAGTGCCCGTCCGTATGGCTACACCTTC. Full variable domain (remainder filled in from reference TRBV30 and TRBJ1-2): SQTIHQWPATLVQPVGSPLSLECTVEGTSNPNLYWYRQAAGRGLQLLFYSVGIGQISSEVPQNLSASRPQDRQFILSSKKLLLSDSGFYLCAWSARPYGYTFGSGTRLTVV.